This T cell receptor beta chain was obtained from a study of T cells in Graves' hyperthyroidism and ophthalmopathy. Recently diagnosed hyperthyroidism of less than 2 months' duration affected patients aged 18 to 65. Germline V gives CDR1 KGHDR, CDR2 SFDVKD. V shed 0 bases, J shed 0 bases, and the junction held 6 bases outside the gene matches. The length of the CDR3 is 18 residues. As for this clonotype: The antigen remains undetermined.

RNA transcripts were the template for amplifying TCR beta CDR3 regions. TCR CDR3 underwent first-round RT-PCR with the HTBI primer set. A single record per CDR3 protein comes from TCRdb applying MiXCR to the multiplex PCR reads. The table lists roughly 130,000 distinct CDR3 sequences, approximately 20% of them singletons. General study findings and limits: Stable hyperthyroidism was separated from ophthalmopathy by a model based on 13 V-J features.

The sequenced material came from blood. This TCR came from a woman between 45 and 65 years old with Graves' hyperthyroidism that later progressed to Graves' ophthalmopathy. J is TRBJ2-2 and V is TRBV24-1; 7 nucleotides align to TRBD2. This chain's CDR3 is CATSDLPGGQANTGELFF. The CDR3 DNA is TGTGCCACCAGTGATTTGCCGGGAGGACAAGCGAACACCGGGGAGCTGTTTTTT.